Sequencing of this T cell receptor beta chain was carried out in a study of T-cell reconstitution after alpha-beta-depleted transplantation in children. TCRbeta library construction was performed incorporating unique molecular identifiers. TCRdb re-derived calls from the PCR reads in MiXCR, one entry per CDR3 protein. The table shows about 420,000 distinct CDR3 sequences, with 11% occurring only once. The CDR3 extends over 18 amino acids. Germline V CDR1 and CDR2: SGHDT, YYEEEE. Deletions cut 1 base from V and 2 bases from J, with 20 bases between. This clonotype occurred a few times. Sequences were derived from PBMCs from the stem cell graft donor, sampled from the stem cell graft. The V and J genes are TRBV5-6 and TRBJ2-3; TRBD2 is a possible D gene (5 bases). This TCR came from a human donor who donated a stem cell graft to a child with acute myeloid leukemia. CDR3 in DNA: TGTGCCAGCAGCTTGCTTGGTTTCGGGGTTGCGCACACAGATACGCAGTATTTT. This translates into CASSLLGFGVAHTDTQYF.